This TCR beta chain was captured in a study of blood T cell repertoires in COVID-19. Background on the study: Samples representing acute and convalescent COVID-19 were sourced from the United States, Italy and Spain.

This clone was recorded a few times. The table came from immunoSEQ multiplex PCR; TCRdb's copy has only in-frame clones and leaves some out. The table lists about 85,000 clones, around 88% of them singletons. The receptor's source is a man aged 55 to 70 with acute or convalescent COVID-19. Input material: peripheral blood.

The CDR3 DNA reads TGCAGCGCCGGGGGAAATCAGCCCCAGCATTTT. This translates into CSAGGNQPQHF. The genes are TRBV29-1 and TRBJ1-5, with a weak D call TRBD1 (5 bases). Germline V lookup: CDR1 SQVTM, CDR2 ANQGSEA. CDR3 size: 11 residues. The ends were cut back, 7 bases at V and 4 bases at J, with 8 bases in the middle.